The T cell receptor (beta chain) described here comes from a study of early T cells in non-severe SARS-CoV-2 infection. Looking at the study overall: Sequencing targeted bulk RNA from unsorted whole blood, leaving chains unpaired.

TCRdb called the 5' RACE reads again in MiXCR, with one record for every CDR3 protein. The data show tens of thousands of distinct CDR3 sequences, roughly 6% seen once. Findings of the study overall: The matching step, a VDJdb search, favored anti-spike CD8 responses and missed private and CD4 specificities.

This clonotype was seen at least ten times. The target antigen is unknown. Germline loops: CDR1 DFQATT, CDR2 SNEGSKA (reference sequence). The CDR3 sequence is 16 residues long. The trim removed 5 bases at V and 8 bases at J, leaving 13 bases unmatched. The V gene is TRBV20-1, the J gene TRBJ2-1, with TRBD2 matching over 12 bases. Sequenced: whole blood. The TCR sequence derives from an adult who was a healthcare worker with PCR-confirmed SARS-CoV-2 infection or an uninfected control (not recorded which). Written as DNA, the CDR3 is TGCAGTGCTGGAGGGGCTAGCGGGAGGGCCGGAGATGAGCAGTTCTTC. Translating it yields CSAGGASGRAGDEQFF.